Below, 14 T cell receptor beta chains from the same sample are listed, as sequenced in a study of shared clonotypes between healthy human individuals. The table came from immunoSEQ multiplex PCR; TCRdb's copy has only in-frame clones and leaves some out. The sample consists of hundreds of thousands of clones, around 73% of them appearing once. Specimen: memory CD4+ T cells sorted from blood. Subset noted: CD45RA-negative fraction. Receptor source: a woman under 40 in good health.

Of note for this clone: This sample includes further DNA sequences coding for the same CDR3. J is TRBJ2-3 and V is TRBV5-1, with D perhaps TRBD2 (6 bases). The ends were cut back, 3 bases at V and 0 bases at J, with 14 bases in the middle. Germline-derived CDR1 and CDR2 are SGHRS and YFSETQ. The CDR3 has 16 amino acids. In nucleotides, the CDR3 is TGCGCCAGCAGCTCTGGCGGGGCCCCTAGCACAGATACGCAGTATTTT. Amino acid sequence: CASSSGGAPSTDTQYF.

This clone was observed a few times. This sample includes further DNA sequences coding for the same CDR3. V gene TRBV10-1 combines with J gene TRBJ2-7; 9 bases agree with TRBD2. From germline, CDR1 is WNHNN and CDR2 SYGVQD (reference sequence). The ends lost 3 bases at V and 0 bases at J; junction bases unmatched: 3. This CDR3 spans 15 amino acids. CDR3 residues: CASSETSGLSYEQYF. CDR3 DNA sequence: TGCGCCAGCAGTGAAACTAGCGGGCTCTCCTACGAGCAGTACTTC.

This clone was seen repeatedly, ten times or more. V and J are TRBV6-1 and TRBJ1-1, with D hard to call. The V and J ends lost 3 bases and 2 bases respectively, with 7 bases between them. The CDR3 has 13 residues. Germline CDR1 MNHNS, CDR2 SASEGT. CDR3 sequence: CASSDWGNTEAFF. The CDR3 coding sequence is TGTGCCAGCAGTGATTGGGGTAACACTGAAGCTTTCTTT.

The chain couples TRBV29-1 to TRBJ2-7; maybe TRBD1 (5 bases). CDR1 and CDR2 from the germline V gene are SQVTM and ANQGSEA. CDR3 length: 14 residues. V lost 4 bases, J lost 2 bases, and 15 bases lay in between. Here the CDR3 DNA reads TGCAGCGTTGCCCCCCAAGGGGCCACCTACGAGCAGTACTTC. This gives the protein CSVAPQGATYEQYF.

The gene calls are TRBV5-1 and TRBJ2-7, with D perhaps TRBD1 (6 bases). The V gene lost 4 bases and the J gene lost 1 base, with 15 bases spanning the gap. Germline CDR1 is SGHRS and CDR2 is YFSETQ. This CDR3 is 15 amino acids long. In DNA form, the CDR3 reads TGCGCCAGCAGCATACACCGGGACAAATCCTACGAGCAGTACTTC. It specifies CASSIHRDKSYEQYF.

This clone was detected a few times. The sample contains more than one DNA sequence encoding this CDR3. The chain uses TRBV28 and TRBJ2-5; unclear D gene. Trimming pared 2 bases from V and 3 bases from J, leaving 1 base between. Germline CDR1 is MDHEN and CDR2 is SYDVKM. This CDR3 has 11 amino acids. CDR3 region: CASSLEETQYF. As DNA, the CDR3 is TGTGCCAGCAGTTTAGAAGAGACCCAGTACTTC. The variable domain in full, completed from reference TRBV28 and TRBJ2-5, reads DVKVTQSSRYLVKRTGEKVFLECVQDMDHENMFWYRQDPGLGLRLIYFSYDVKMKEKGDIPEGYSVSREKKERFSLILESASTNQTSMYLCASSLEETQYFGPGTRLLVL.

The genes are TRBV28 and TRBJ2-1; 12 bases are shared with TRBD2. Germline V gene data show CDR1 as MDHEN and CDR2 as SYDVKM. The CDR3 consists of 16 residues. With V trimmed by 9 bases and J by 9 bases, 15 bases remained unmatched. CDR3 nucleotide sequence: TGTGCCAGTCTACAATTGACTAGCGGGAGAGGAGGTGAGCAGTTCTTC. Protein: CASLQLTSGRGGEQFF.

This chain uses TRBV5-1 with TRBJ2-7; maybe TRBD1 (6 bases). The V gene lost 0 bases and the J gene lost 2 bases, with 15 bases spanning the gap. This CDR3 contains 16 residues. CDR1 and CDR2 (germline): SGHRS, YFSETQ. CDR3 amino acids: CASSLGWGLFPYEQYF. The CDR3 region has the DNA TGCGCCAGCAGCTTGGGGTGGGGGCTATTTCCCTACGAGCAGTACTTC.

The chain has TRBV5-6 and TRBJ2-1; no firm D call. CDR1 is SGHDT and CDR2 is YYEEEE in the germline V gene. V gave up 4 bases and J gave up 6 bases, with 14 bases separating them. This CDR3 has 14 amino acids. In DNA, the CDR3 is TGTGCCAGCAGCACCGGGCCCGGAGCCAATGAGCAGTTCTTC. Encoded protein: CASSTGPGANEQFF.

The CDR3 reads CASSASFGTGSYEQYF. The DNA of the CDR3 is TGTGCCAGCAGTGCGTCGTTTGGGACAGGGAGCTACGAGCAGTACTTC. The V gene is TRBV6-1, the J gene TRBJ2-7; TRBD1 matches at 9 bases. There are 16 residues in the CDR3. V shed 4 bases, J shed 3 bases, and the junction held 10 bases outside the gene matches. Germline V gives CDR1 MNHNS, CDR2 SASEGT.

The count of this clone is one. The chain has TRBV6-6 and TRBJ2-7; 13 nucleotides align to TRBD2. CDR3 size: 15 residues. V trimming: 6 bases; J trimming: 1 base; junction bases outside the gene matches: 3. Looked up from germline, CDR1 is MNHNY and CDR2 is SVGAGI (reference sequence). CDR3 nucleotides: TGTGCCAGCAGACTAGCGGGAGGGCCTTCCTACGAGCAGTACTTC. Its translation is CASRLAGGPSYEQYF.

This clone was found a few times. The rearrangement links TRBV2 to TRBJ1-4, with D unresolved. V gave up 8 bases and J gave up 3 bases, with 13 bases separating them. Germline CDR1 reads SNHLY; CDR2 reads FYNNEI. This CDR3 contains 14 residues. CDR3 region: CASFRVGSNEKLFF. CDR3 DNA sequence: TGTGCCAGCTTTCGGGTCGGGTCTAATGAAAAACTGTTTTTT.

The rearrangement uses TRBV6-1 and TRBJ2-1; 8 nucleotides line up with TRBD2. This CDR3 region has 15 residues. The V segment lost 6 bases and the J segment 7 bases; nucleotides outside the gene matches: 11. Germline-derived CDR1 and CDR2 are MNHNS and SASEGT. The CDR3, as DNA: TGTGCCAGCAGGACGCCGGGACTAGGGAAAAATGAGCAGTTCTTC. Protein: CASRTPGLGKNEQFF.

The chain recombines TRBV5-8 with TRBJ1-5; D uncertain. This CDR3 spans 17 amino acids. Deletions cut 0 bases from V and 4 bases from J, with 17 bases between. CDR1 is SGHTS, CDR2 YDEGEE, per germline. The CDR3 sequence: CASSLGGDSSGNQPQHF. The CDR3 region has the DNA TGTGCCAGCAGCTTGGGTGGAGACTCCTCGGGGAATCAGCCCCAGCATTTT.